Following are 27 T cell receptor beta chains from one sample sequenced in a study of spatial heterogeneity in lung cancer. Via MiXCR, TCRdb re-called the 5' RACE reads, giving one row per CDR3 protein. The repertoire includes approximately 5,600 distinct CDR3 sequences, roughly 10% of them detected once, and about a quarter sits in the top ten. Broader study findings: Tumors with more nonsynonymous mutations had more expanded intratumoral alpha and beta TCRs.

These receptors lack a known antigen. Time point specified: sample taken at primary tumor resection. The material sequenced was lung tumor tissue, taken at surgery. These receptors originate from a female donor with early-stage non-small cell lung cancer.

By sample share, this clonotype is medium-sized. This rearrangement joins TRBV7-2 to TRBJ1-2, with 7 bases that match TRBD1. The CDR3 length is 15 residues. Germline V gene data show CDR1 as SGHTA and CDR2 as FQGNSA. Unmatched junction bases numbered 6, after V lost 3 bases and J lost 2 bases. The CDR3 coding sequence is TGTGCCAGCAGCTTGGGCGCGGGACAGAACTATGGCTACACCTTC. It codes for CASSLGAGQNYGYTF.

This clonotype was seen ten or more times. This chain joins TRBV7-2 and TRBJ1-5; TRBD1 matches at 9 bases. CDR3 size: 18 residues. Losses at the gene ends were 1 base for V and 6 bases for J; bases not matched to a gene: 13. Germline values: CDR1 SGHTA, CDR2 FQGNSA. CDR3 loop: CASSLEVLGTGYSQPQHF. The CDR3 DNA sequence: TGTGCCAGCAGCTTAGAAGTTTTGGGGACAGGGTACAGTCAGCCCCAGCATTTT.

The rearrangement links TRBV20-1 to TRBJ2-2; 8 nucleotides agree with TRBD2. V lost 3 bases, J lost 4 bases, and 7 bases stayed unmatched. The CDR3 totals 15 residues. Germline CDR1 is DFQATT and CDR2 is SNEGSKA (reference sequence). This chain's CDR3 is CSASGRAWGTGELFF. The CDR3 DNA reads TGCAGTGCTAGCGGGAGGGCCTGGGGCACCGGGGAGCTGTTTTTT.

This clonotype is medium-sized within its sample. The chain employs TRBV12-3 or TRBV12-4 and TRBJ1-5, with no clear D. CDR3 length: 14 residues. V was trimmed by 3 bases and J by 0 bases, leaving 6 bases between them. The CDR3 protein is CASSFAGSNQPQHF. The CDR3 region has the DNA TGTGCCAGCAGTTTTGCGGGTAGCAATCAGCCCCAGCATTTT.

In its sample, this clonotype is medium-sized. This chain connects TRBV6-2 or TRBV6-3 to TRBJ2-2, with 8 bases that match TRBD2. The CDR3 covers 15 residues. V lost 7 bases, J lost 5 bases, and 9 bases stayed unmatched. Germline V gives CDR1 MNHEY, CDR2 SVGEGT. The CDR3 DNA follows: TGTGCCAGCAATAAGGTGGCGGGAGGAACCGGGGAGCTGTTTTTT. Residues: CASNKVAGGTGELFF.

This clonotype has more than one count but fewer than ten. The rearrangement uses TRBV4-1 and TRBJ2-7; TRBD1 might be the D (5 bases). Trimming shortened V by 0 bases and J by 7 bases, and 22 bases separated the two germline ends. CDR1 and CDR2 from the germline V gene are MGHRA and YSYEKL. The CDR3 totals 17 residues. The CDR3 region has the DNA TGCGCCAGCAGCCAAGATACCCCCCGAGCAGGGAAGACAGAGCAGTACTTC. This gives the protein CASSQDTPRAGKTEQYF.

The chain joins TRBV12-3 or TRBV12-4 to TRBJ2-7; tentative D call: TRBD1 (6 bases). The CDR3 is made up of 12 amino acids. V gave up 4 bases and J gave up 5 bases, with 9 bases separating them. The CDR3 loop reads CASSWYRDEQYF. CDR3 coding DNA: TGTGCCAGCAGTTGGTACAGGGACGAGCAGTACTTC.

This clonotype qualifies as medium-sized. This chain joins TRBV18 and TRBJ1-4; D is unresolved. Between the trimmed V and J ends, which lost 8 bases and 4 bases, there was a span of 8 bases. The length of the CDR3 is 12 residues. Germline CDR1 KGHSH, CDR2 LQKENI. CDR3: CASTGSNEKLFF. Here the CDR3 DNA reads TGTGCCAGCACTGGAAGTAATGAAAAACTGTTTTTT.

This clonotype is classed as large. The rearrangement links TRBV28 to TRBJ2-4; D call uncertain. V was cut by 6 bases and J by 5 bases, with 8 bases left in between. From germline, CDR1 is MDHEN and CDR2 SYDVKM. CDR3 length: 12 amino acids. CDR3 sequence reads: CASSRGQNIQYF. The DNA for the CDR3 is TGTGCCAGCAGCCGCGGACAAAACATTCAGTACTTC.

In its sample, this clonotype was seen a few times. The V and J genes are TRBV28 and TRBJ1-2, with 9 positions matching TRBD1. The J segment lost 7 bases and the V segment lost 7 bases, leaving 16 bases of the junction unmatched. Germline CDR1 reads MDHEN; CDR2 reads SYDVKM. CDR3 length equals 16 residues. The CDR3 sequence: CASNTGTGTMRRGYTF. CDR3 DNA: TGTGCCAGCAATACCGGGACAGGGACTATGAGGCGTGGCTACACCTTC.

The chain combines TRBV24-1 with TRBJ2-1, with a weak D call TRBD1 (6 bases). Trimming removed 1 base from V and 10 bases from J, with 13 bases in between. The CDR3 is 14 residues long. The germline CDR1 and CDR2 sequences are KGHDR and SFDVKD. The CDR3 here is CATSDFRGPQEQFF. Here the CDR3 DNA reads TGTGCCACCAGTGATTTCAGGGGACCGCAAGAGCAGTTCTTC.

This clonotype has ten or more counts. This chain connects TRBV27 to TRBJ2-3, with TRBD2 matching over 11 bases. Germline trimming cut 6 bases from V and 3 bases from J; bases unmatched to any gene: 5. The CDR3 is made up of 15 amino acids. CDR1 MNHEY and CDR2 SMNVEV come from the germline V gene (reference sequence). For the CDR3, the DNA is TGTGCCAGCAGAACCCCTAGCGGGGGGACAGATACGCAGTATTTT. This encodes CASRTPSGGTDTQYF.

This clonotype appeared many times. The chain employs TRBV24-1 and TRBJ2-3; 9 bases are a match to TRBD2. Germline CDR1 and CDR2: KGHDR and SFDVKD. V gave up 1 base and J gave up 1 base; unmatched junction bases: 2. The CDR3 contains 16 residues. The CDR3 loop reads CATSDFKRGGTDTQYF. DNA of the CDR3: TGTGCCACCAGTGATTTCAAGCGGGGGGGCACAGATACGCAGTATTTT.

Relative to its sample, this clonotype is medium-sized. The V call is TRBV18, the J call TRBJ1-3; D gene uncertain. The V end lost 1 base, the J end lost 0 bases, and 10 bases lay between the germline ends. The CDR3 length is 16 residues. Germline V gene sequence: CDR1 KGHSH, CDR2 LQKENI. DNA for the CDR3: TGTGCCAGCTCACCACGGCCAGTCTCCTCTGGAAACACCATATATTTT. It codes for CASSPRPVSSGNTIYF.

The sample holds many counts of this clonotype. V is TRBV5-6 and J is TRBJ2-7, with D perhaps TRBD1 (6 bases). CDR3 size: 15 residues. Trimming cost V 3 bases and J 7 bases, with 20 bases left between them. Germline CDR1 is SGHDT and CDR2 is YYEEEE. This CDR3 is CASSSPRDILREQYV. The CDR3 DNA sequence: TGTGCCAGCAGCTCCCCCCGGGACATACTACGGGAGCAGTACGTC.

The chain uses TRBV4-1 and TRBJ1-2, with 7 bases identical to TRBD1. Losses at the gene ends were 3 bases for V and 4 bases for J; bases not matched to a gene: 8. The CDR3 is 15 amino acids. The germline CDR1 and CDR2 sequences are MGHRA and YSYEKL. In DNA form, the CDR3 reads TGCGCCAGCAGCCAGGGAGACAGGGTGGCCTATGGCTACACCTTC. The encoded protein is CASSQGDRVAYGYTF.

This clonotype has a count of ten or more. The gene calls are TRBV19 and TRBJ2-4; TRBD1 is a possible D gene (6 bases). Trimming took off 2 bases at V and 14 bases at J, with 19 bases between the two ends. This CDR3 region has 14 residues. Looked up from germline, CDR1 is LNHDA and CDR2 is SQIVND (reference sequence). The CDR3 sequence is CASSIRQGSGGEYF. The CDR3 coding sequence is TGTGCCAGTAGTATACGGCAGGGGAGCGGAGGAGAGTACTTC.

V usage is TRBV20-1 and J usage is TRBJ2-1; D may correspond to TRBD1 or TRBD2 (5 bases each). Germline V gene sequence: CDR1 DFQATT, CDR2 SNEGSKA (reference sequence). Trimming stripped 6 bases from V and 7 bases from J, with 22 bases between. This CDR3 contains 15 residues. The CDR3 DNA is TGCAGTGCAGTACGGGACCCCCCAATCGGGAATGAGCAGTTCTTC. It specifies CSAVRDPPIGNEQFF.

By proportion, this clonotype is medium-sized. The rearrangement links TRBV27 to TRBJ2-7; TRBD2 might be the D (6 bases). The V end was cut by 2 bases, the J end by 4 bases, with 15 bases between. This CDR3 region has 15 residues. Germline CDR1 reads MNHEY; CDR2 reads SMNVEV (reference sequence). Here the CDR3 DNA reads TGTGCCAGCAGTTTAGACGGGCGGGACGGTTACGAGCAGTACTTC. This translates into CASSLDGRDGYEQYF.

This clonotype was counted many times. The CDR3 loop reads CASPHGQDHANYGYTF. DNA for the CDR3: TGTGCCAGCCCCCACGGACAGGACCATGCCAACTATGGCTACACCTTC. The chain uses TRBV21-1 and TRBJ1-2; the table's TRBD1 call for D was not verified on the DNA. TRBV21-1 is recorded as a pseudogene. CDR3 length equals 16 residues.

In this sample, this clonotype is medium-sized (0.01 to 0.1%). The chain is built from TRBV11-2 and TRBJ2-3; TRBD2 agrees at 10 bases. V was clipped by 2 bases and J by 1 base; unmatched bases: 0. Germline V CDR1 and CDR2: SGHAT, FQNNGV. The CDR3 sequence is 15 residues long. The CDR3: CASSLLAGGTDTQYF. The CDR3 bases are TGTGCCAGCAGCTTACTAGCGGGGGGCACAGATACGCAGTATTTT.

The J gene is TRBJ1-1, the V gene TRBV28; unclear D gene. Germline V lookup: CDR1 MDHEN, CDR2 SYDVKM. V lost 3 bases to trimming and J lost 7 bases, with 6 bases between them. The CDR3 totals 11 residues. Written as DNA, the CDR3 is TGTGCCAGCAGTTTCATAAGTGAAGCTTTCTTT. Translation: CASSFISEAFF.

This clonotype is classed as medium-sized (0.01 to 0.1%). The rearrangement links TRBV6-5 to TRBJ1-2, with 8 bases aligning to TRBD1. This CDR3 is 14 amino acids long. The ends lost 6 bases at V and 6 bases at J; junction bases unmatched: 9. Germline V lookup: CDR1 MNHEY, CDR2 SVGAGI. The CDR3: CASRFGQGPNGYTF. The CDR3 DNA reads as TGTGCCAGCAGATTCGGACAGGGACCGAATGGCTACACCTTC.

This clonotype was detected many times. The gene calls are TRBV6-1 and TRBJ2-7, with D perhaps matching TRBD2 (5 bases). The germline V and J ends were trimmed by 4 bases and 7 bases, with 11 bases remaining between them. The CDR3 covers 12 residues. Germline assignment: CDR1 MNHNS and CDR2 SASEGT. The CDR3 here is CASSARGVEQYV. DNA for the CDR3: TGTGCCAGCAGTGCCCGGGGTGTGGAGCAGTACGTC.

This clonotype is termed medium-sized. The CDR3 loop reads CASSGTADTQYF. Written as DNA, the CDR3 is TGTGCCAGCAGTGGGACAGCAGATACGCAGTATTTT. This rearrangement joins TRBV9 to TRBJ2-3; 7 bases agree with TRBD1. With 5 bases clipped from V and 4 bases from J, the junction kept 1 base outside the gene matches. From germline, CDR1 is SGDLS and CDR2 YYNGEE. The CDR3 covers 12 residues.

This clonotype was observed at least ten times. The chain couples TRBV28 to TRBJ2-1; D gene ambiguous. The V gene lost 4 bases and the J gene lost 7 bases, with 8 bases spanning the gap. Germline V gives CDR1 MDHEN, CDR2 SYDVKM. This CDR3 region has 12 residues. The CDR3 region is CASSSPLNEQFF. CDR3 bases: TGTGCCAGCAGTTCTCCCCTTAATGAGCAGTTCTTC.

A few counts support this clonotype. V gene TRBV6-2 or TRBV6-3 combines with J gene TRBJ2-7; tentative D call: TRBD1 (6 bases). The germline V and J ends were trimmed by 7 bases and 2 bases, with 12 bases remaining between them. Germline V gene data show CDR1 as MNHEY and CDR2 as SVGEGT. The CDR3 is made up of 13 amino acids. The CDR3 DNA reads TGTGCCAGCACCGCGGACAGCACCTACGAGCAGTACTTC. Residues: CASTADSTYEQYF.